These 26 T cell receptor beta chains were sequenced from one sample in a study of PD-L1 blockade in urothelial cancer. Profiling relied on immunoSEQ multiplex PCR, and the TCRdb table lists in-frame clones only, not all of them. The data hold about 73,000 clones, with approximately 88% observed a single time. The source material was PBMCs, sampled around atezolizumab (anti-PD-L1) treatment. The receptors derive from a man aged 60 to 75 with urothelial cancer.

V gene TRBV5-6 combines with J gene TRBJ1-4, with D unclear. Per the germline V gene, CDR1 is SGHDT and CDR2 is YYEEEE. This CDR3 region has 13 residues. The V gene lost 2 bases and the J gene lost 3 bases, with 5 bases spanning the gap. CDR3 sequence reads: CASSFQSNEKLFF. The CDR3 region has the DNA TGTGCCAGCAGCTTCCAGTCTAATGAAAAACTGTTTTTT.

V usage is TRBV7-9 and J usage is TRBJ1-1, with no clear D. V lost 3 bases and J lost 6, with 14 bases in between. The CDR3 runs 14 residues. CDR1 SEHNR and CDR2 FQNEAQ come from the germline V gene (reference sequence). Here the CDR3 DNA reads TGTGCCAGCAGCTTGGAAGGGAGTGGCCCTGAAGCTTTCTTT. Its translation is CASSLEGSGPEAFF.

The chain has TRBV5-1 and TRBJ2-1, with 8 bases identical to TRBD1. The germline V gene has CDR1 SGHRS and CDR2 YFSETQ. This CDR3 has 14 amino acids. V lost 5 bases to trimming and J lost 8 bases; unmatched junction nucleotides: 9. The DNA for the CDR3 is TGCGCCAGCAGATCGGGACAGGCGCGGGATGAGCAGTTCTTC. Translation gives CASRSGQARDEQFF.

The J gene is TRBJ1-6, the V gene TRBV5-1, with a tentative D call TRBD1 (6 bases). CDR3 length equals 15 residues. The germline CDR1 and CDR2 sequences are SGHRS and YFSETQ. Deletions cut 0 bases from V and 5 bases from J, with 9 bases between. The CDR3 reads CASSLDRAHNSPLHF. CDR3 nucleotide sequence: TGCGCCAGCAGCTTGGACAGGGCACATAATTCACCCCTCCACTTT.

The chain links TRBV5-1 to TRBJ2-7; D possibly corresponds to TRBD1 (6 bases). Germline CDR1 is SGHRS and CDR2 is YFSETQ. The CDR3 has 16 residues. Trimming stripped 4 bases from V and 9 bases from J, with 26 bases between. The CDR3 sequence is CASSPWTARSPTSQYF. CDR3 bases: TGCGCCAGCAGCCCATGGACAGCTCGAAGTCCGACCTCGCAGTACTTC.

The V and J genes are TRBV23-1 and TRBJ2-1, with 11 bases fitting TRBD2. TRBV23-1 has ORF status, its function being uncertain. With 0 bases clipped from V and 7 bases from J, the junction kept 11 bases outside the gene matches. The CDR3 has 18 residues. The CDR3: CASSQSSFSGGAKNEQFF. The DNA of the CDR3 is TGCGCCAGCAGTCAATCGAGCTTTAGCGGGGGGGCTAAAAATGAGCAGTTCTTC.

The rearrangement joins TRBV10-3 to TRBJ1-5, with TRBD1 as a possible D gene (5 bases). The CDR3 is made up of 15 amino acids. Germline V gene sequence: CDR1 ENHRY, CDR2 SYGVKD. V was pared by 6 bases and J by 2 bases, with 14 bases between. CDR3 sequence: CAIRGEGEGNQPQHF. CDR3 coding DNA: TGTGCCATCAGAGGGGAGGGTGAGGGCAATCAGCCCCAGCATTTT.

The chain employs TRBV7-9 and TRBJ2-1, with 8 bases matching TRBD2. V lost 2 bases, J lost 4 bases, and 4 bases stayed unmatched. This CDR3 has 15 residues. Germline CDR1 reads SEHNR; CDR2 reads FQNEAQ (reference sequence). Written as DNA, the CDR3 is TGTGCCAGCAGCTTATTTCTAGCGGGTTACAATGAGCAGTTCTTC. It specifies CASSLFLAGYNEQFF.

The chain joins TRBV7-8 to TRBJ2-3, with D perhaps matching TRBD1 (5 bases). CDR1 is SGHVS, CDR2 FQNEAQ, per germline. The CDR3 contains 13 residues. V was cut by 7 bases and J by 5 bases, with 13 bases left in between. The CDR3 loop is CASTRTLLDTQYF. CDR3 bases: TGTGCCAGCACCCGGACACTTTTAGATACGCAGTATTTT.

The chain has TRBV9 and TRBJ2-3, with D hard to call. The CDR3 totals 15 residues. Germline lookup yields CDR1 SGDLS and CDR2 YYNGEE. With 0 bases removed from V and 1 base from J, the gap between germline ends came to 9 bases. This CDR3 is CASSVASLGTDTQYF. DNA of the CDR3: TGTGCCAGCAGCGTAGCTAGTTTGGGCACAGATACGCAGTATTTT. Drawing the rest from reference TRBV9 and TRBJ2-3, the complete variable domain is DSGVTQTPKHLITATGQRVTLRCSPRSGDLSVYWYQQSLDQGLQFLIQYYNGEERAKGNILERFSAQQFPDLHSELNLSSLELGDSALYFCASSVASLGTDTQYFGPGTRLTVL.

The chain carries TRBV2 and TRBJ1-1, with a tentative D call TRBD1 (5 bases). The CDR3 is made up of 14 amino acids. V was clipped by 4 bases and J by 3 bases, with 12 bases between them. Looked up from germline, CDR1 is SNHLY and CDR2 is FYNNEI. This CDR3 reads CASSAAAGDTEAFF. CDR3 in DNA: TGTGCCAGCAGTGCTGCAGCGGGGGACACTGAAGCTTTCTTT.

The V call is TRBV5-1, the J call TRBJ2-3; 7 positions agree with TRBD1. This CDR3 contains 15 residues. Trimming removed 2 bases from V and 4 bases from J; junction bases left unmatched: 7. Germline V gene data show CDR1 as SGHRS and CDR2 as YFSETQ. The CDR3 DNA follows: TGCGCCAGCAGCTTAAGGGACAGAGAGGCAGATACGCAGTATTTT. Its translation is CASSLRDREADTQYF.

The CDR3 sequence is CASSYWTGLYEQYF. In nucleotides, the CDR3 is TGTGCCAGCAGTTATTGGACAGGGCTCTACGAGCAGTACTTC. The chain joins TRBV21-1 to TRBJ2-7; the D call of TRBD1 is as the table states it, not checked on the DNA. TRBV21-1 is flagged as a pseudogene. This CDR3 is 14 amino acids long.

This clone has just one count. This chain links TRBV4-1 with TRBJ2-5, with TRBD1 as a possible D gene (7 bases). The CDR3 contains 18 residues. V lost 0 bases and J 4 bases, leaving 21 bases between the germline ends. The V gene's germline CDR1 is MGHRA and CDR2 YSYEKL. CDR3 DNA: TGCGCCAGCAGCCAAGAGAGTGGAGGGGGCGGTTGGGGAGAGACCCAGTACTTC. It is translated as CASSQESGGGGWGETQYF.

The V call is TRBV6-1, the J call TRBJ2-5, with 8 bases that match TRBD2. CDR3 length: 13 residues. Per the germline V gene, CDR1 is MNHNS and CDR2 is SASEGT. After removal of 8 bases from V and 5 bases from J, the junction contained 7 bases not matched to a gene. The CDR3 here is CASLAGGGETQYF. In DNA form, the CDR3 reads TGTGCCAGCCTGGCGGGGGGCGGGGAGACCCAGTACTTC.

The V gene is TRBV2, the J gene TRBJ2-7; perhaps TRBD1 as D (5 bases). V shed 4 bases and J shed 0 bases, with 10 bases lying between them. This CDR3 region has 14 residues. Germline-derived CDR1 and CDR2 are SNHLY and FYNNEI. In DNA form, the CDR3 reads TGTGCCAGCAGTGTCCAGGGCGGCTCCTACGAGCAGTACTTC. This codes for CASSVQGGSYEQYF.

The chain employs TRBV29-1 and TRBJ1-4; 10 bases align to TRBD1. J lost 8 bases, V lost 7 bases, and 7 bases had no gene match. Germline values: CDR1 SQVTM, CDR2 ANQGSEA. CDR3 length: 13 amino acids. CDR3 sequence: CSALGTGEEKLFF. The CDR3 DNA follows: TGCAGCGCATTGGGGACAGGGGAGGAAAAACTGTTTTTT.

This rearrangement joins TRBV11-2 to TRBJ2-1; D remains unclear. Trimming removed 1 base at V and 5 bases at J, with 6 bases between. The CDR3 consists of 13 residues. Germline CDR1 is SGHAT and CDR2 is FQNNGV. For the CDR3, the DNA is TGTGCCAGCAGCTTAGTAGTTGACAATGAGCAGTTCTTC. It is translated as CASSLVVDNEQFF.

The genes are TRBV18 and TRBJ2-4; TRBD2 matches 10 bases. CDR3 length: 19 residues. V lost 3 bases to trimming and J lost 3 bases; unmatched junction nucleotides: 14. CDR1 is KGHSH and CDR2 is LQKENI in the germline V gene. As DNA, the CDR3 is TGTGCCAGCTCACCCCAGGCTAGCGGGGGCCCGGGGCGCAAAAACATTCAGTACTTC. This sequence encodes CASSPQASGGPGRKNIQYF.

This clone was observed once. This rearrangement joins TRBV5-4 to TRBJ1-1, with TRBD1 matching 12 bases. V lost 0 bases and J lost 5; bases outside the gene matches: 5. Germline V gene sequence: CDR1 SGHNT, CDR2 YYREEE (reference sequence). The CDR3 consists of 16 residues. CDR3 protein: CASSLAPGQGATEAFF. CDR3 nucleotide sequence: TGTGCCAGCAGCTTGGCACCGGGACAGGGGGCGACTGAAGCTTTCTTT.

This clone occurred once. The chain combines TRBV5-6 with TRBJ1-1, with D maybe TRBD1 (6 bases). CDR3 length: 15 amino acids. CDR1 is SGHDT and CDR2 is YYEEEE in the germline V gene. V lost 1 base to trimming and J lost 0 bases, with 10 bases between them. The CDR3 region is CASSLPGTLNTEAFF. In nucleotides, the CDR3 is TGTGCCAGCAGCTTGCCCGGGACATTGAACACTGAAGCTTTCTTT.

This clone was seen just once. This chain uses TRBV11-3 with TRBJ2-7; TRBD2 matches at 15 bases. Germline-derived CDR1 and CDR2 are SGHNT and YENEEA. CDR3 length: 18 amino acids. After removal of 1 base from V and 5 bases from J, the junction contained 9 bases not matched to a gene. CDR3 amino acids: CASSLGGLAGGPAHEQYF. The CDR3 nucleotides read TGTGCCAGCAGCTTAGGTGGACTAGCGGGAGGGCCCGCCCACGAGCAGTACTTC.

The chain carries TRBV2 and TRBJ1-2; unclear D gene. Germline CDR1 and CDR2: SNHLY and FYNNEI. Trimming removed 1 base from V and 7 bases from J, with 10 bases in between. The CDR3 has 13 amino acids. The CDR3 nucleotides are TGTGCCAGCAGTGAAGGACGGCGGGGTGGCTACACCTTC. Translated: CASSEGRRGGYTF.

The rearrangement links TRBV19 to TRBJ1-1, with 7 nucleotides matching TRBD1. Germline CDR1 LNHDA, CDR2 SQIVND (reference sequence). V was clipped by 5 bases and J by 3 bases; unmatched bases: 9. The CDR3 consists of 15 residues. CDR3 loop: CASSLQGVRYTEAFF. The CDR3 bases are TGTGCCAGTAGTCTCCAGGGGGTTAGGTACACTGAAGCTTTCTTT.

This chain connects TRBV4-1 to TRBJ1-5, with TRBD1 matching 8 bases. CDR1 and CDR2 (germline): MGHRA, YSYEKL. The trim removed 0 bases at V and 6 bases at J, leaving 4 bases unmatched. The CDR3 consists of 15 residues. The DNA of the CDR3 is TGCGCCAGCAGCCAAGATATACAGGGGGTTCAGCCCCAGCATTTT. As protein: CASSQDIQGVQPQHF.

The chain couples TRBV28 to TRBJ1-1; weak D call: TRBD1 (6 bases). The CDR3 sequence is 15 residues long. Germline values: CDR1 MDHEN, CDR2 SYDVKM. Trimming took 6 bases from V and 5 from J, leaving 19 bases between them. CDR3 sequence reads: CASRLGKQGGTEAFF. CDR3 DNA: TGTGCCAGCAGGCTGGGGAAACAGGGTGGAACTGAAGCTTTCTTT.